This T cell receptor (beta chain) emerged from a study of Graves' ophthalmopathy and Graves' hyperthyroidism. Study-wide points: In blood appeared most of the expanded thyroid clonotypes whose frequency exceeded 0.001.

The germline V gene has CDR1 LNHDA and CDR2 SQIVND (reference sequence). V dropped 9 bases and J dropped 7 bases, with 18 bases sitting between them. CDR3 length equals 13 residues. This clonotype was counted many times. Its matching antigen is unknown. RNA transcripts were the template, and TCR beta CDR3 regions were amplified from them. In the first round, RT-PCR was carried out with HTBI primers, and a multiplex PCR formed the second round. TCRdb re-analysed the multiplex PCR reads in MiXCR, keeping a single row per CDR3 protein. Counted here are about 1.2 million distinct CDR3 sequences, 35% to 45% occurring once; the ten biggest clones make up approximately 10%.

Sequenced material: peripheral blood or thyroid tissue (not recorded which). This chain links TRBV19 with TRBJ1-2; D gene ambiguous. The source of this sequence is an adult man with Graves' hyperthyroidism. The CDR3 spells CASTRPEAGGYTF. In nucleotides, the CDR3 is TGTGCCAGCACCAGGCCGGAGGCTGGTGGCTACACCTTC. The full variable domain, in which reference TRBV19 and TRBJ1-2 provide the parts outside the CDR3, is DGGITQSPKYLFRKEGQNVTLSCEQNLNHDAMYWYRQDPGQGLRLIYYSQIVNDFQKGDIAEGYSVSREKKESFPLTVTSAQKNPTAFYLCASTRPEAGGYTFGSGTRLTVV.